One sample yielded the 28 T cell receptor beta chains listed below, sequenced in a study of cytomegalovirus exposure and HLA in healthy donors. The PCR used 60 Vbeta and 13 Jbeta primers. Measured with immunoSEQ multiplex PCR; TCRdb has only the in-frame clones, and not every one. This table has over 110,000 clones, approximately 80% appearing once. Sequencing was done on a sample of PBMCs. These receptors originate from a woman aged 40-49 years in good health and CMV-seropositive.

The genes are TRBV11-2 and TRBJ2-3; 8 bases line up with TRBD1. From germline, CDR1 is SGHAT and CDR2 FQNNGV. Unmatched junction bases numbered 8, after V lost 0 bases and J lost 3 bases. This CDR3 comprises 17 residues. CDR3 in amino acids: CASSLDRQGLSTDTQYF. CDR3 in DNA: TGTGCCAGCAGCTTAGATAGACAGGGGTTAAGTACAGATACGCAGTATTTT.

The chain combines TRBV15 with TRBJ2-1; 9 bases agree with TRBD2. Germline values: CDR1 LNHNV, CDR2 YYDKDF (reference sequence). The J segment lost 8 bases and the V segment lost 6 bases, leaving 8 bases of the junction unmatched. CDR3 size: 14 residues. The CDR3 DNA reads TGTGCCACCAGTCACGGACTAGCGTCGTATGAGCAGTTCTTC. Encoded protein: CATSHGLASYEQFF. Variable domain in full (rest from reference TRBV15 and TRBJ2-1): DAMVIQNPRYQVTQFGKPVTLSCSQTLNHNVMYWYQQKSSQAPKLLFHYYDKDFNNEADTPDNFQSRRPNTSFCFLDIRSPGLGDTAMYLCATSHGLASYEQFFGPGTRLTVL.

This clone was detected a few times. The V gene is TRBV2, the J gene TRBJ2-7; tentatively, D is TRBD2 (5 bases). The germline V gene has CDR1 SNHLY and CDR2 FYNNEI. V dropped 3 bases and J dropped 3 bases, with 18 bases sitting between them. This CDR3 is 16 amino acids long. The CDR3 region is CASSDSVTTGFYEQYF. The CDR3 DNA follows: TGTGCCAGCAGTGATTCCGTGACTACCGGATTCTACGAGCAGTACTTC. The complete variable domain, with remaining parts taken from reference TRBV2 and TRBJ2-7, reads EPEVTQTPSHQVTQMGQEVILRCVPISNHLYFYWYRQILGQKVEFLVSFYNNEISEKSEIFDDQFSVERPDGSNFTLKIRSTKLEDSAMYFCASSDSVTTGFYEQYFGPGTRLTVT.

The J gene is TRBJ2-3, the V gene TRBV20-1, with a possible D match to TRBD2 (5 bases). This CDR3 has 11 residues. The V gene's germline CDR1 is DFQATT and CDR2 SNEGSKA (reference sequence). The V gene lost 6 bases and the J gene lost 5 bases, with 9 bases spanning the gap. The CDR3 is CSAGAGDTQYF. CDR3 sequence (DNA): TGCAGTGCGGGCGCGGGAGATACGCAGTATTTT.

V and J are TRBV6-5 and TRBJ2-7, with TRBD2 matching 12 bases. J was trimmed by 7 bases and V by 6 bases; bases with no gene match: 7. The germline gives CDR1 MNHEY, CDR2 SVGAGI. The CDR3 is 14 amino acids. In DNA form, the CDR3 reads TGTGCCAGCAGATCCGGACTAGCGGGGAGGGAGCAGTACTTC. Translated, it gives CASRSGLAGREQYF.

The rearrangement joins TRBV27 to TRBJ2-5; D not certain. The end of the DNA is better explained by TRBJ2-7, so the J call may be wrong. CDR3 length: 13 amino acids. Germline lookup yields CDR1 MNHEY and CDR2 SMNVEV (reference sequence). The CDR3 nucleotides read TGTGCCAGCAGTTTTAGACCGAACTACGAGCAGTACTTC. It translates to CASSFRPNYEQYF.

The rearrangement joins TRBV9 to TRBJ2-1; D call uncertain. Per germline, CDR1 SGDLS and CDR2 YYNGEE. The CDR3 has 12 amino acids. V was shortened by 0 bases and J by 9 bases, with 7 bases between the two germline ends. CDR3 protein: CASSVGQAEQFF. CDR3 nucleotide sequence: TGTGCCAGCAGCGTAGGGCAGGCTGAGCAGTTCTTC.

This clone was seen once. The chain joins TRBV11-2 to TRBJ1-1, with D perhaps TRBD1 (6 bases). The CDR3 extends over 14 amino acids. CDR1 and CDR2 (germline): SGHAT, FQNNGV. Trimming cost V 5 bases and J 1 base, with 11 bases left between them. The CDR3 DNA reads as TGTGCCAGCAGCACTACAGGGCAGAACACTGAAGCTTTCTTT. It translates to CASSTTGQNTEAFF.

A few counts support this clone. CDR3: CASWRAAKEQFF. CDR3 DNA sequence: TGTGCCAGTTGGAGGGCCGCAAAAGAGCAGTTCTTC. The rearrangement joins TRBV30 to TRBJ2-1, with D possibly being TRBD2 (6 bases). Germline V gives CDR1 GTSNPN, CDR2 SVGIG (reference sequence). The CDR3 sequence is 12 residues long. V lost 8 bases, J lost 10 bases, and 18 bases lay in between.

This clone was observed a single time. The V and J genes are TRBV25-1 and TRBJ2-4, with 7 bases matching TRBD2. Trimming at V came to 5 bases and at J to 9 bases, leaving 7 bases not matched to a gene. From germline, CDR1 is MGHDK and CDR2 SYGVNS. This CDR3 has 13 residues. This chain's CDR3 is CASSPRTSGIQYF. CDR3 sequence (DNA): TGTGCCAGCAGTCCACGGACTAGTGGCATTCAGTACTTC.

J is TRBJ2-7 and V is TRBV7-9, with 8 bases that match TRBD1. Germline V lookup: CDR1 SEHNR, CDR2 FQNEAQ (reference sequence). J lost 2 bases, V lost 8 bases, and 17 bases had no gene match. This CDR3 comprises 17 residues. CDR3 region: CASAWTGTAGNPYEQYF. The CDR3, as DNA: TGTGCCAGCGCTTGGACAGGGACGGCGGGAAACCCCTACGAGCAGTACTTC.

This clone has only a few counts. The genes are TRBV18 and TRBJ1-5, with 7 bases aligning to TRBD1. After removal of 5 bases from V and 5 bases from J, the junction contained 6 bases not matched to a gene. The germline CDR1 and CDR2 sequences are KGHSH and LQKENI. The CDR3 is 14 amino acids. The CDR3 region is CASSGGTAHQPQHF. CDR3 bases: TGTGCCAGCTCAGGAGGGACAGCCCATCAGCCCCAGCATTTT.

The rearrangement links TRBV11-3 to TRBJ2-1; possible D gene TRBD2, 6 bases. V was cut by 2 bases and J by 2 bases, with 10 bases left in between. The CDR3 spans 15 residues. Germline V gene data show CDR1 as SGHNT and CDR2 as YENEEA. The CDR3 protein is CASSLTGGTYNEQFF. In DNA form, the CDR3 reads TGTGCCAGCAGCTTAACTGGCGGGACCTACAATGAGCAGTTCTTC.

This clone was seen a few times. The chain has TRBV5-1 and TRBJ2-1, with TRBD1 matching 9 bases. J gave up 14 bases and V 0 bases, and 12 bases lay outside the gene matches. The germline gives CDR1 SGHRS, CDR2 YFSETQ. The CDR3 is made up of 15 amino acids. CDR3 in DNA: TGCGCCAGCAGCTTGGTTGGGGACAGGGTAGGGATGGAGTTCTTC. It translates to CASSLVGDRVGMEFF.

The CDR3 spells CASSNAGGGLYEQYF. In nucleotides, the CDR3 is TGTGCCAGCAGCAACGCGGGAGGTGGTCTTTACGAGCAGTACTTC. The chain couples TRBV5-4 to TRBJ2-7, with 8 bases that match TRBD2. Germline V lookup: CDR1 SGHNT, CDR2 YYREEE (reference sequence). The CDR3 has 15 residues. Trimming took 4 bases from V and 4 from J; bases not matched to a gene: 10.

The chain couples TRBV2 to TRBJ1-6, with 8 bases lining up with TRBD1. Germline lookup yields CDR1 SNHLY and CDR2 FYNNEI. The J segment lost 7 bases and the V segment lost 8 bases, leaving 10 bases of the junction unmatched. This CDR3 is built from 15 residues. The CDR3 protein is CASSQEDRVNSPLHF. The CDR3 DNA reads TGTGCCAGCTCCCAAGAGGACAGGGTAAATTCACCCCTCCACTTT.

This chain joins TRBV5-1 and TRBJ2-3; TRBD2 aligns across 8 bases. The length of the CDR3 is 14 residues. Trimming cost V 3 bases and J 6 bases; bases outside gene matches: 6. Looked up from germline, CDR1 is SGHRS and CDR2 is YFSETQ. This CDR3 is CASSSSGSADTQYF. The CDR3 DNA sequence: TGCGCCAGCAGCTCAAGCGGGAGTGCCGATACGCAGTATTTT.

The chain joins TRBV5-1 to TRBJ2-4; 7 nucleotides align to TRBD2. Germline V lookup: CDR1 SGHRS, CDR2 YFSETQ. This CDR3 is 17 amino acids long. V lost 0 bases and J lost 4; bases outside the gene matches: 10. CDR3 amino acids: CASSLGPTSELKNIQYF. The CDR3 bases are TGCGCCAGCAGCTTGGGACCCACTAGCGAACTAAAAAACATTCAGTACTTC.

This clone is a singleton in its sample. The genes are TRBV7-9 and TRBJ1-3, with TRBD1 matching 10 bases. J lost 2 bases, V lost 5 bases, and 9 bases had no gene match. This CDR3 region has 17 residues. Germline lookup yields CDR1 SEHNR and CDR2 FQNEAQ (reference sequence). CDR3 DNA sequence: TGTGCCAGCAGCCCTCGCGGACAGGGGGAAACTGGAAACACCATATATTTT. Its protein is CASSPRGQGETGNTIYF. The full variable domain, in which reference TRBV7-9 and TRBJ1-3 provide the parts outside the CDR3, is DTGVSQNPRHKITKRGQNVTFRCDPISEHNRLYWYRQTLGQGPEFLTYFQNEAQLEKSRLLSDRFSAERPKGSFSTLEIQRTEQGDSAMYLCASSPRGQGETGNTIYFGEGSWLTVV.

Of note for this clone: At the DNA level, this CDR3 is encoded by other sequences in the same sample as well. The chain carries TRBV2 and TRBJ2-7; 10 nucleotides line up with TRBD2. The CDR3 is 15 amino acids. Per the germline V gene, CDR1 is SNHLY and CDR2 is FYNNEI. V lost 6 bases, J lost 2 bases, and 7 bases stayed unmatched. The CDR3 sequence is CASRAGTSETYEQYF. The CDR3 DNA sequence: TGTGCCAGCAGGGCGGGGACTAGCGAAACCTACGAGCAGTACTTC.

The chain couples TRBV28 to TRBJ2-1; TRBD2 is a possible D gene (7 bases). The CDR3 is 13 residues long. Germline lookup yields CDR1 MDHEN and CDR2 SYDVKM. V dropped 8 bases and J dropped 8 bases, with 16 bases sitting between them. The CDR3 region is CASRQGGADEQFF. CDR3 coding DNA: TGTGCCAGCCGACAAGGGGGGGCGGATGAGCAGTTCTTC. Based on the CDR3 plus reference TRBV28 and TRBJ2-1, the full variable domain is DVKVTQSSRYLVKRTGEKVFLECVQDMDHENMFWYRQDPGLGLRLIYFSYDVKMKEKGDIPEGYSVSREKKERFSLILESASTNQTSMYLCASRQGGADEQFFGPGTRLTVL.

V is TRBV5-4 and J is TRBJ2-1, with 10 bases lining up with TRBD2. The CDR3 has 16 amino acids. V gave up 3 bases and J gave up 1 base; unmatched junction bases: 4. Germline loops: CDR1 SGHNT, CDR2 YYREEE (reference sequence). The CDR3 here is CASSSGLAESYNEQFF. The CDR3 region has the DNA TGTGCCAGCAGCTCAGGACTAGCGGAGTCCTACAATGAGCAGTTCTTC. The full variable domain, rest sourced from reference TRBV5-4 and TRBJ2-1, is ETGVTQSPTHLIKTRGQQVTLRCSSQSGHNTVSWYQQALGQGPQFIFQYYREEENGRGNFPPRFSGLQFPNYSSELNVNALELDDSALYLCASSSGLAESYNEQFFGPGTRLTVL.

The J gene is TRBJ1-1, the V gene TRBV6-5; 8 nucleotides line up with TRBD1. The CDR3 has 13 residues. CDR1 is MNHEY and CDR2 is SVGAGI in the germline V gene. V shed 5 bases, J shed 7 bases, and the junction held 6 bases outside the gene matches. CDR3 DNA: TGTGCCAGCAGTGGTACAGGGGGAGGTGAAGCTTTCTTT. This codes for CASSGTGGGEAFF.

By share of the sample, this clone is medium-sized (0.01 to 0.1%). This chain links TRBV7-9 with TRBJ2-7, with 7 bases that match TRBD2. The CDR3 sequence is 18 residues long. V dropped 0 bases and J dropped 0; count of bases not matched to a gene: 11. Germline V gene lookup returns CDR1 SEHNR and CDR2 FQNEAQ (reference sequence). CDR3 nucleotide sequence: TGTGCCAGCAGCTTAGCGCGGGTTGAGGGAGGGCCCTCCTACGAGCAGTACTTC. This codes for CASSLARVEGGPSYEQYF.

V gene TRBV4-1 combines with J gene TRBJ2-1; TRBD1 agrees at 9 bases. V dropped 4 bases and J dropped 9; count of bases not matched to a gene: 4. The CDR3 is 13 amino acids. CDR1 and CDR2 (germline): MGHRA, YSYEKL. The CDR3 sequence is CASSPGTGFEQFF. The CDR3 DNA reads TGCGCCAGCAGCCCCGGGACAGGGTTTGAGCAGTTCTTC.

This chain connects TRBV18 to TRBJ2-1, with 9 bases lining up with TRBD2. CDR1 is KGHSH and CDR2 is LQKENI in the germline V gene. The CDR3 totals 16 residues. V was clipped by 0 bases and J by 6 bases; unmatched bases: 6. The CDR3: CASSPPTGLATNEQFF. The DNA of the CDR3 is TGTGCCAGCTCACCACCGACGGGACTAGCAACCAATGAGCAGTTCTTC.

The chain couples TRBV7-2 to TRBJ2-1; 7 bases agree with TRBD2. The trim removed 2 bases at V and 0 bases at J, leaving 7 bases unmatched. The length of the CDR3 is 17 residues. CDR1 and CDR2 (germline): SGHTA, FQGNSA. This chain's CDR3 is CASSLRLAENSYNEQFF. CDR3 nucleotide sequence: TGTGCCAGCAGCTTACGGCTAGCGGAGAACTCCTACAATGAGCAGTTCTTC.

The rearrangement joins TRBV23-1 to TRBJ2-7; a possible D gene is TRBD1 (5 bases). TRBV23-1 is an ORF, and what it does is uncertain. Trimming stripped 0 bases from V and 3 bases from J, with 9 bases between. The CDR3 runs to 14 residues. For the CDR3, the DNA is TGCGCCAGCAGTCAATCGAAGGGGAACTACGAGCAGTACTTC. It yields the protein CASSQSKGNYEQYF.